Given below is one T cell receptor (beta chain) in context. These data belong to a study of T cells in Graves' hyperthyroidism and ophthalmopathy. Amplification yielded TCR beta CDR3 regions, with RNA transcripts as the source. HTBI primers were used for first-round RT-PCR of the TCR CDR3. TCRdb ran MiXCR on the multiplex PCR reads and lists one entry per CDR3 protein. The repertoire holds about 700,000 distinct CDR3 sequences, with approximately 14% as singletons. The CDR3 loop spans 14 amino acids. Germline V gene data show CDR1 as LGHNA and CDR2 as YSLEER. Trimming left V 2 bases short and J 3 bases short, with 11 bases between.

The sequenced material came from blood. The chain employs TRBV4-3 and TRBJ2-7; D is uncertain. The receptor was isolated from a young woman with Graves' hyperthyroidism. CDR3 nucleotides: TGCGCCAGCAGCCAATTCGTGACCCGCTACGAGCAGTACTTC. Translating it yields CASSQFVTRYEQYF.